Listed here is a single T cell receptor (beta chain). The PCR was carried out with 60 Vbeta primers and 13 Jbeta primers. Profiling relied on immunoSEQ multiplex PCR, and the TCRdb table lists in-frame clones only, not all of them. In the table there are roughly 100,000 clones, over 60% of which are singletons. This CDR3 comprises 17 residues. V dropped 4 bases and J dropped 4; count of bases not matched to a gene: 12. CDR1 SGHRS and CDR2 YFSETQ come from the germline V gene. This sample is drawn from a study of cytomegalovirus exposure and HLA in healthy donors. These donors counted as nominally healthy when sampled, but unrecorded immune exposures were likely.

The J gene is TRBJ2-1, the V gene TRBV5-1; TRBD1 matches 9 bases. This TCR was recovered from a female donor in good health and CMV-seronegative. Sequencing was carried out using PBMCs. Here the CDR3 reads CASSRTGARSLYNEQFF. CDR3 sequence (DNA): TGCGCCAGCAGCAGGACAGGGGCCCGTTCTTTATACAATGAGCAGTTCTTC.